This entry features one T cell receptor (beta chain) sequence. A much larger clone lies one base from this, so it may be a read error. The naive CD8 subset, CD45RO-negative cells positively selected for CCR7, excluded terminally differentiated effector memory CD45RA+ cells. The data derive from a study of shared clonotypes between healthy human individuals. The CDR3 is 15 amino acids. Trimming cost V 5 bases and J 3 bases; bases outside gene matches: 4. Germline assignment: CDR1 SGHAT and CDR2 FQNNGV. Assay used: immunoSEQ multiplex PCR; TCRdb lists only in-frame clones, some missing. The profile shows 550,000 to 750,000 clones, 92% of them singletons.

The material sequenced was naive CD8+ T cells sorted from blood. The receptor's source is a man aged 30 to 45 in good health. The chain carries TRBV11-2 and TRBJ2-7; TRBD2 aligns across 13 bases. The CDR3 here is CASSQGLAGVYEQYF. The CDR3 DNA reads TGTGCCAGCAGCCAAGGACTAGCGGGAGTCTACGAGCAGTACTTC. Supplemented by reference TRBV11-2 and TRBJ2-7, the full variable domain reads EAGVAQSPRYKIIEKRQSVAFWCNPISGHATLYWYQQILGQGPKLLIQFQNNGVVDDSQLPKDRFSAERLKGVDSTLKIQPAKLEDSAVYLCASSQGLAGVYEQYFGPGTRLTVT.